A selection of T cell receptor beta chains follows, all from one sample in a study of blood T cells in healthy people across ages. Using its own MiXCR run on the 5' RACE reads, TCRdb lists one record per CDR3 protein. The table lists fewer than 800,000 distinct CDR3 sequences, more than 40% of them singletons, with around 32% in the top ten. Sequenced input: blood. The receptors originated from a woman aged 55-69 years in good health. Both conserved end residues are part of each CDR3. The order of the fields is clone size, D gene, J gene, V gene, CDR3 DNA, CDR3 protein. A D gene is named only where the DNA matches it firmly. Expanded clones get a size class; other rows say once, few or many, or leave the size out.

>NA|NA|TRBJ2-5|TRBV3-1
TGTGCCAGCAGCCAAGATAATCGCCAACAAGAGACCCAGTACTTC
CASSQDNRQQETQYF
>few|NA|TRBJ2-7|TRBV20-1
TGCAGTGCTAGTCTCATCGAGCAGTACTTC
CSASLIEQYF
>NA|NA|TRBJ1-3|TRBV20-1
TGCAGGGCTAGATCCGGGTACGACACCATATATTTT
CRARSGYDTIYF
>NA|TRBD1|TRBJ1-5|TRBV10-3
TGTGCCATCAGTGGGACAGGGGTGGAGCCCCAGCATTTT
CAISGTGVEPQHF
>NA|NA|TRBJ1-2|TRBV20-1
TGCAGTGCTAGGGCCGGGGGAGACTATGGCTACACCTTC
CSARAGGDYGYTF
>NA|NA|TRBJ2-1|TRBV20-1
TGCAGTGCTAGGGACGGCACGGTGCAGTTCTTC
CSARDGTVQFF
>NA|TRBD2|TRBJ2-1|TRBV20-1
TGCAGTGCTAGAGGGTGGCGGGGGGACAATGAGCAGTTCTTC
CSARGWRGDNEQFF
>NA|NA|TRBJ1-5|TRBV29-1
TGCAGCGTTGAAGTTGGTAGCAATCAGCCCCAGCATTTT
CSVEVGSNQPQHF
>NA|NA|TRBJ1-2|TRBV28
TGTGCCAGCAGGCGAAGCACTAACTATGGCTACACCTTC
CASRRSTNYGYTF
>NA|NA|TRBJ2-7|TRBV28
TGTGCCAGCAGTTTACTAGGGGTATACGAGCAGTACTTC
CASSLLGVYEQYF
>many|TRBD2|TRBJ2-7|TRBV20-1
TGCAGTGCTACCCTAGCGGGAGATGTGAACGAGCAGTACTTC
CSATLAGDVNEQYF
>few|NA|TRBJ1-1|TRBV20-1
TGCAGTGCTAGGCCGTCCATGAACACTGAAGCTTTCTTT
CSARPSMNTEAFF
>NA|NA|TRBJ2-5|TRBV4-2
TGTGCCAGCAGCCAAGGATCTGTCCGGGGCGCGATCAAAGAGACCCAGTACTTC
CASSQGSVRGAIKETQYF
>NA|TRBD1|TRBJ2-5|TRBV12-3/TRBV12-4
TGTGCCAGCAGTCGGAACAGGGGGGAAGGAGAGACCCAGTACTTC
CASSRNRGEGETQYF
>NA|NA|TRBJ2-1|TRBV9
TGTGCCAGCAGAGCTCCAGGGACCAATGAGCAGTTCTTC
CASRAPGTNEQFF
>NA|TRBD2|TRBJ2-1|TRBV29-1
TGCAGCGTTGAGACTAGCGGGAGATACAATGAGCAGTTCTTC
CSVETSGRYNEQFF
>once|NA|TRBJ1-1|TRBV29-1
TGCAGCGTTGAAGATCCGGGACAAGGTATTGAAGCTTTCTTT
CSVEDPGQGIEAFF
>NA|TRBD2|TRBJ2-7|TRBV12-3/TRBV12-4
TGTGCCAGTCAACCCCAACTAGCGGCTAATGAGCAGTACTTC
CASQPQLAANEQYF
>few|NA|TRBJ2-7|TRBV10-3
TGTGCCATCAAAGGCAGGTACGGTTTCGAGCAGTACTTC
CAIKGRYGFEQYF
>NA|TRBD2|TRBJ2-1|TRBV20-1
TGCAGTGCAGCCCAAGGACTAGCGGAGTACAATGAGCAGTTCTTC
CSAAQGLAEYNEQFF
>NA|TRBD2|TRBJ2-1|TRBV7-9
TGTGCCAGCAGCTTTACTTCCGGGACTAAGTACAATGAGCAGTTCTTC
CASSFTSGTKYNEQFF
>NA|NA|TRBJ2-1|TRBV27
TGTGCCAGCGGCGCTGGACTGGGGTACAATGAGCAGTTCTTC
CASGAGLGYNEQFF
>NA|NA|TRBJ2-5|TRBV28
TGTGCCAGCAGTCGGCGCAGATCGTACTTC
CASSRRRSYF
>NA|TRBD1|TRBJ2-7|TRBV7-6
TGTGCCAGCAGCTTAGTCCCGCCGGGACAGCCAGTCTACGAGCAGTACTTC
CASSLVPPGQPVYEQYF
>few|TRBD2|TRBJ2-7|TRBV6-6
TGTGCCAGCAGTTACTTAAGCGGGGGCTCCTACGAGCAGTACTTC
CASSYLSGGSYEQYF
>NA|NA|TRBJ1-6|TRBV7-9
TGTGCCAGCAGCTTAATCTTGTGGGATTCACCCCTCCACTTT
CASSLILWDSPLHF
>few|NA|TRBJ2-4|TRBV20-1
TGCAGTGCTAGGCTCGGGGGAGGCGAAAACATTCAGTACTTC
CSARLGGGENIQYF
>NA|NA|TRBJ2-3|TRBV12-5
TGTGCTAGTGGTCACGGGGGTATGACAGATACGCAGTATTTT
CASGHGGMTDTQYF
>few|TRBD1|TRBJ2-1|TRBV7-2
TGTGCCAGCAGCACCTACAGGGGGATTTACAATGAGCAGTTCTTC
CASSTYRGIYNEQFF
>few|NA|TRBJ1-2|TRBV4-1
TGCGCCAGCAGCCAAGAGGGTCTGGGCGGACCCTATGGCTACACCTTC
CASSQEGLGGPYGYTF
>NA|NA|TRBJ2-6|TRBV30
TGTGCCTGGAGTGCTGGGGCCAACGTCCTGACTTTC
CAWSAGANVLTF
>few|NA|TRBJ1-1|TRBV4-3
TGCGCCAGCAGCCAAGACCCCAGGGACACTGAAGCTTTCTTT
CASSQDPRDTEAFF
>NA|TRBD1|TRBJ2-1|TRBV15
TGTGCCACCAGCAGAGACACACAGGGGGCTACCTACAATGAGCAGTTCTTC
CATSRDTQGATYNEQFF
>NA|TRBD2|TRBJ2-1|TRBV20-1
TGCAGTGCTCTCCGACTAGCGGGAGATTCGGGTCGCAATGAGCAGTTCTTC
CSALRLAGDSGRNEQFF
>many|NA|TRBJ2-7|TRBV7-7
TGTGCTAGCAGCCCAACTGACAGGCACTACGAGCAGTACTTC
CASSPTDRHYEQYF
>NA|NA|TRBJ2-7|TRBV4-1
TGCGCCAGCAGCCGCGGGACCTCCTCCTACGAGCAGTACTTC
CASSRGTSSYEQYF
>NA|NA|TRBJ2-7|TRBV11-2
TGTGCCAGCAGCTTAGATCGTTTTAGGGGAAGCTCCTACGAGCAGTACTTC
CASSLDRFRGSSYEQYF
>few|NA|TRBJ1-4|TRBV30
TGTGCCTGGAGCGGCGGACGGTCAAATGAAAAACTGTTTTTT
CAWSGGRSNEKLFF
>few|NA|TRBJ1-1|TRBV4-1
TGCGCCAGCAGCCAAGAACCCTCGCTAGGACAGCCGTACGTCACTGAAGCTTTCTTT
CASSQEPSLGQPYVTEAFF
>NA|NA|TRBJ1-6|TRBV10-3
TGTGCCATCAGTGACAGTTCCGGTTCACCCCTCCACTTT
CAISDSSGSPLHF
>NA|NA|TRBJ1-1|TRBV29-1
TGCAGCGTTGGGATCGGGGGTGCGGACACTGAAGCTTTCTTT
CSVGIGGADTEAFF
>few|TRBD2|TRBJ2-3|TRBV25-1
TGTGCCAGCAGAAGTACTAGCGGGAGTAAAACAGATACGCAGTATTTT
CASRSTSGSKTDTQYF
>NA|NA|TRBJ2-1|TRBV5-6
TGTGCCAGCAGCTTCGACACGGGGATCTTCAATGAGCAGTTCTTC
CASSFDTGIFNEQFF
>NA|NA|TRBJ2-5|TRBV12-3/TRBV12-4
TGTGCCAGCAGCCGAGAGGGTGGGGGTCAAGAGACCCAGTACTTC
CASSREGGGQETQYF
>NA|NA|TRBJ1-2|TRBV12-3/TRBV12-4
TGTGCCAGCAGTGACAGGATCACCTATGGCTACACCTTC
CASSDRITYGYTF
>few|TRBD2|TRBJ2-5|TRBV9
TGTGCCAGCAGCGTAGGGGGCGGGGGCCAAGAGACCCAGTACTTC
CASSVGGGGQETQYF
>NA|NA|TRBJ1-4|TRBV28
TGTGCCAGTCTCCGTGGGGACGAAAAACTGTTTTTT
CASLRGDEKLFF
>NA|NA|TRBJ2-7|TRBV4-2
TGTGCCAGCAGCCAAGAGTGGCTAGCGCCCTACGAGCAGTACTTC
CASSQEWLAPYEQYF
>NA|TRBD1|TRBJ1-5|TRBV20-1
TGCAGTGCTAGAAATGGGCAGGGGGAAGGCAGCAATCAGCCCCAGCATTTT
CSARNGQGEGSNQPQHF
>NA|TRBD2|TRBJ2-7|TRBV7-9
TGTGCCAGCAGCTCAGGACTAGCGGGAGTCGTACGGTTCTTC
CASSSGLAGVVRFF
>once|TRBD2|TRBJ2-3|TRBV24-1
TGTGCCACCAGTGATCGACTAGCGGGCGGTACAGATACGCAGTATTTT
CATSDRLAGGTDTQYF
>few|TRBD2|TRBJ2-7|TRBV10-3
TGTGCCATCAGTGAGTCTATAAGTAGCGGGAGGGCCATCTACGAGCAGTACTTC
CAISESISSGRAIYEQYF
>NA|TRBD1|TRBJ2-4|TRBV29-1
TGCAGCGTTGAGCGACAGCCAGGGGGAAAAAACATTCAGTACTTC
CSVERQPGGKNIQYF
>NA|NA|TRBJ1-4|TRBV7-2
TGTACCAGCAGCTCCGGTCAGGGTTTGATACGGGAAAAACTGTTTTTT
CTSSSGQGLIREKLFF